The 7 T cell receptor beta chains given below trace back to one sample, sequenced in a study of identical twins. TCRdb fed the 5' RACE reads into MiXCR, producing one record per CDR3 protein. Among a few hundred thousand distinct CDR3 sequences listed, about 9% were seen once. Sequencing was carried out using naive T cells sorted from blood. The receptors were gathered from a woman aged 45-65 years in good health.

This clonotype was detected only a few times. The V call is TRBV7-3, the J call TRBJ2-3; tentatively, D is TRBD2 (6 bases). Germline CDR1 reads SGHTA; CDR2 reads FQGTGA. This CDR3 has 17 residues. Trimming pared 0 bases from V and 0 bases from J, leaving 13 bases between. The CDR3 spells CASSLTGVAVSTDTQYF. CDR3 bases: TGTGCCAGCAGCTTAACTGGAGTAGCGGTTAGCACAGATACGCAGTATTTT.

This clonotype came up many times. The J gene is TRBJ2-3, the V gene TRBV10-3; 9 nucleotides line up with TRBD2. With 8 bases clipped from V and 5 bases from J, the junction kept 2 bases outside the gene matches. This CDR3 region has 12 residues. Germline loops: CDR1 ENHRY, CDR2 SYGVKD. CDR3 sequence reads: CAIGGRGDTQYF. CDR3 nucleotides: TGTGCCATCGGCGGGAGGGGAGATACGCAGTATTTT.

This clonotype was observed a handful of times. The gene calls are TRBV25-1 and TRBJ2-7; the D gene could be TRBD1 or TRBD2 (6 bases each). Germline V CDR1 and CDR2: MGHDK, SYGVNS. The CDR3 spans 13 residues. Trimming pared 7 bases from V and 6 bases from J, leaving 16 bases between. CDR3 DNA: TGTGCCAGCACCCCGGGGGCAGGGGCCGAGCAGTACTTC. Its protein product is CASTPGAGAEQYF.

This clonotype was recorded at least ten times. V is TRBV5-1 and J is TRBJ1-1, with unresolved D. This CDR3 spans 14 amino acids. Per germline, CDR1 SGHRS and CDR2 YFSETQ. Between the trimmed V and J ends, which lost 1 base and 1 base, there was a span of 8 bases. The CDR3 sequence: CASSLYGPNTEAFF. For the CDR3, the DNA is TGCGCCAGCAGCTTGTACGGGCCGAACACTGAAGCTTTCTTT.

This clonotype was recorded a few times. The chain uses TRBV5-6 and TRBJ1-2; D call uncertain. Germline V gives CDR1 SGHDT, CDR2 YYEEEE. The length of the CDR3 is 15 residues. The V end was cut by 4 bases, the J end by 1 base, with 14 bases between. CDR3 region: CASSPQPRLNYGYTF. CDR3 nucleotide sequence: TGTGCCAGCAGCCCCCAGCCCCGTCTTAACTATGGCTACACCTTC.

The sample holds a few counts of this clonotype. This chain connects TRBV9 to TRBJ2-3, with no clear D. Germline V gives CDR1 SGDLS, CDR2 YYNGEE. Trimming took off 0 bases at V and 3 bases at J, with 14 bases between the two ends. This CDR3 contains 16 residues. CDR3 in DNA: TGTGCCAGCAGCGTAGAAGGACGTCCAACGACAGATACGCAGTATTTT. It is translated as CASSVEGRPTTDTQYF.

This clonotype has more than one count but fewer than ten. V gene TRBV20-1 combines with J gene TRBJ2-5; D is ambiguous. The germline gives CDR1 DFQATT, CDR2 SNEGSKA (reference sequence). The V and J ends lost 6 bases and 5 bases respectively, with 19 bases between them. The CDR3 consists of 14 residues. The CDR3 protein is CSAANGRKGETQYF. CDR3 nucleotide sequence: TGCAGTGCAGCGAACGGACGAAAAGGGGAGACCCAGTACTTC.